The TCR beta chain described here comes from a study of blood T cell repertoires in COVID-19. Study as a whole: Sites across the United States, Italy and Spain contributed samples from acute and convalescent COVID-19. In each case, the material was cDNA or gDNA derived from T cells, B-cell-depleted T cells, or PBMCs.

Per the original data handling: Counts of nucleated cells, estimated from reference gene primer amplification, were obtained. Profiling relied on immunoSEQ multiplex PCR, and the TCRdb table lists in-frame clones only, not all of them. V and J calls and clone size follow that table, whereas D and trimming were derived from the DNA. The table records around 180,000 clones, 75% to 85% of them present only once. This CDR3 comprises 13 residues. Per the germline V gene, CDR1 is MNHEY and CDR2 is SVGAGI. The V end was cut by 7 bases, the J end by 3 bases, with 12 bases between. The TCR sequence derives from a human donor in a cohort sampled during active COVID-19. This chain links TRBV6-5 with TRBJ1-1; D call uncertain. The specimen was peripheral blood. The CDR3 region has the DNA TGTGCCAGCACCGAGGTAGCTGACACTGAAGCTTTCTTT. It is translated as CASTEVADTEAFF.